The text below deals with one TCR beta chain. The sample belongs to a study of T cells in Graves' hyperthyroidism and ophthalmopathy. There were TCR beta CDR3 regions amplified from RNA transcripts. First-round RT-PCR of the TCR CDR3 relied on the HTBI primer set. TCRdb re-derived calls from the multiplex PCR reads in MiXCR, one entry per CDR3 protein. The sample contains about 46,000 distinct CDR3 sequences, more than 40% of which appear only once. The sequence derives from a woman in her 50s with Graves' hyperthyroidism. The specimen sequenced was peripheral blood or thyroid tissue (not recorded which).

CDR3 sequence reads: CASSAQGRGETQYF. The DNA of the CDR3 is TGTGCCAGCAGCGCTCAGGGGAGAGGAGAGACCCAGTACTTC. J is TRBJ2-5 and V is TRBV9, with D possibly being TRBD1 (6 bases). The CDR3 has 14 amino acids. Germline-derived CDR1 and CDR2 are SGDLS and YYNGEE. Between the trimmed V and J ends, which lost 3 bases and 4 bases, there was a span of 13 bases.